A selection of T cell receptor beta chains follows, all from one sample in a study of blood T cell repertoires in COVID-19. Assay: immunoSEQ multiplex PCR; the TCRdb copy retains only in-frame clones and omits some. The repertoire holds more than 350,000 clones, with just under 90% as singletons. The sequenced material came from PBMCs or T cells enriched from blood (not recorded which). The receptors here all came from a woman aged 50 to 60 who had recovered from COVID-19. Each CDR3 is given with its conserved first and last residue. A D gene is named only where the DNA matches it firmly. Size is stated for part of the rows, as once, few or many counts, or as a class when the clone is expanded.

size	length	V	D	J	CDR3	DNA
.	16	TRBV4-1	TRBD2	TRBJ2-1	CASSPVGTSGGNEQFF	TGCGCCAGCAGCCCAGTCGGGACTAGCGGGGGAAATGAGCAGTTCTTC
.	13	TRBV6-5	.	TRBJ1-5	CASSGTPNQPQHF	TGTGCCAGCAGCGGGACACCGAATCAGCCCCAGCATTTT
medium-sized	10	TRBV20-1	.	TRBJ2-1	CSARDREQFF	TGCAGTGCTAGAGATAGAGAGCAGTTCTTC
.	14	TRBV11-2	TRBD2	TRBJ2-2	CASLEVLAAGELFF	TGTGCCAGCCTGGAGGTTCTAGCGGCCGGGGAGCTGTTTTTT
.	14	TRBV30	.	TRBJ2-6	CAWSSGNGANVLTF	TGTGCCTGGAGTTCAGGTAACGGGGCCAACGTCCTGACTTTC
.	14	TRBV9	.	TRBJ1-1	CASTTGPWDTEAFF	TGTGCCAGTACTACAGGGCCTTGGGACACTGAAGCTTTCTTT
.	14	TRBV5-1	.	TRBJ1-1	CASSLVGLPGGAFF	TGCGCCAGCAGCTTGGTTGGTCTCCCCGGAGGTGCTTTCTTT
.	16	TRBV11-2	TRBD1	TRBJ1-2	CASSLDPGGVTYGYTF	TGTGCCAGCAGCTTAGATCCAGGGGGCGTAACCTATGGCTACACCTTC
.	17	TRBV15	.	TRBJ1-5	CATSRDSGGLSNQPQHF	TGTGCCACCAGCAGAGATAGCGGCGGGCTTAGCAATCAGCCCCAGCATTTT
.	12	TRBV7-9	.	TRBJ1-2	CASSFGQRGYTF	TGTGCCAGCAGCTTCGGACAGAGAGGCTACACCTTC
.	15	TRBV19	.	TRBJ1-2	CASFVIDSYPPFYTF	TGTGCCAGTTTCGTTATCGACAGTTATCCTCCTTTCTACACCTTC
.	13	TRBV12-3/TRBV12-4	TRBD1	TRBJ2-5	CASRARGTETQYF	TGTGCCAGCAGAGCCAGGGGGACGGAGACCCAGTACTTC
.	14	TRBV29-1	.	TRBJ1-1	CSVFPTFMNTEAFF	TGCAGCGTTTTCCCTACCTTTATGAACACTGAAGCTTTCTTT
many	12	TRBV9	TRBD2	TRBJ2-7	CASSVERGEQYF	TGTGCCAGCAGCGTAGAGCGGGGCGAGCAGTACTTC
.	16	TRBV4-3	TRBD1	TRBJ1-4	CASSQGRGRRDEKLFF	TGCGCCAGCAGCCAAGGCAGGGGGCGAAGGGATGAAAAACTGTTTTTT
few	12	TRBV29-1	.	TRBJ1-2	CSVLVGVYGYTF	TGCAGCGTTCTCGTTGGAGTCTATGGCTACACCTTC
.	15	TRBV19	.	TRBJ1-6	CASRNPGTYNSPLHF	TGTGCCAGTAGGAACCCGGGGACCTATAATTCACCCCTCCACTTT
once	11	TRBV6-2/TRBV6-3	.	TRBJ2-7	CASSPAYEQYF	TGTGCCAGCAGTCCAGCCTACGAGCAGTACTTC
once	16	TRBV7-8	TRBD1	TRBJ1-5	CASSLRDRVSNQPQHF	TGTGCCAGCAGCTTAAGGGACAGGGTCAGCAATCAGCCCCAGCATTTT
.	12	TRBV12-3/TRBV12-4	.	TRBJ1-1	CATQMASTEAFF	TGTGCCACCCAAATGGCCTCAACTGAAGCTTTCTTT
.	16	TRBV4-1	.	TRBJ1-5	CASSSGWGEDNQPQHF	TGCGCCAGCTCTTCAGGTTGGGGCGAGGACAATCAGCCCCAGCATTTT
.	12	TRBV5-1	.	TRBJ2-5	CASSLPGETQYF	TGCGCCAGCAGCTTACCCGGGGAGACCCAGTACTTC
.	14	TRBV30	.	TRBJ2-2	CAWRQTGNTGELFF	TGTGCCTGGAGGCAGACAGGGAACACCGGGGAGCTGTTTTTT
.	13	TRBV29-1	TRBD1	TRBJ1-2	CSVDPDRDAGYTF	TGCAGCGTTGATCCGGACAGGGACGCTGGCTACACCTTC
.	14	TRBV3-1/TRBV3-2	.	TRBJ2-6	CASSQDSGANVLTF	TGTGCCAGCAGCCAAGATTCGGGGGCCAACGTCCTGACTTTC
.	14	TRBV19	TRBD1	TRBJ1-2	CASTEDRGLLGYTF	TGTGCCAGTACCGAGGACAGGGGGCTTCTTGGCTACACCTTC
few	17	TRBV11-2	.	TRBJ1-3	CASSLDLMEFSGNTIYF	TGTGCCAGCAGCTTAGATCTAATGGAGTTCTCTGGAAACACCATATATTTT
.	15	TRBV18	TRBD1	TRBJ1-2	CASSPDRGRIYGYTF	TGTGCCAGCTCACCGGACAGGGGGCGTATCTATGGCTACACCTTC
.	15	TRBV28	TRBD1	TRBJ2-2	CASHDQGAHPGELFF	TGTGCCAGCCACGACCAGGGGGCGCACCCCGGGGAGCTGTTTTTT
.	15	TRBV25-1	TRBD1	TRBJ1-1	CASSPYQGASTEAFF	TGTGCCAGCAGCCCCTACCAGGGGGCATCAACTGAAGCTTTCTTT
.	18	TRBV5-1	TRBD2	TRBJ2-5	CASSLRPLAGGIQETQYF	TGCGCCAGCAGCTTGAGGCCGCTAGCGGGGGGGATCCAAGAGACCCAGTACTTC
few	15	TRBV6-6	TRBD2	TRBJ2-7	CASMTSGGGPGEQYF	TGTGCCAGCATGACAAGCGGGGGAGGCCCTGGCGAGCAGTACTTC
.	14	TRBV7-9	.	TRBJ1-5	CASSLAGSYQPQHF	TGTGCCAGCAGCTTAGCGGGCAGTTATCAGCCCCAGCATTTT
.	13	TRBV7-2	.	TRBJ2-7	CASSLGTFVEQYF	TGTGCCAGCAGCTTAGGGACTTTTGTCGAGCAGTACTTC
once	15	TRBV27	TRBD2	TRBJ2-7	CASRYPSGGTYEQYF	TGTGCCAGCAGATATCCTAGCGGGGGAACCTACGAGCAGTACTTC
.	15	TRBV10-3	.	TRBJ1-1	CAISGPGPGATEAFF	TGTGCCATCAGTGGCCCGGGCCCAGGGGCCACTGAAGCTTTCTTT
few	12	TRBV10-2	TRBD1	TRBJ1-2	CASGDRVDGYTF	TGCGCCAGCGGGGACAGGGTGGATGGCTACACCTTC
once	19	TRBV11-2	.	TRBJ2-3	CASSLVRNGFAGMGNTQYF	TGTGCCAGCAGCTTAGTAAGAAATGGGTTTGCGGGGATGGGAAATACGCAGTATTTT
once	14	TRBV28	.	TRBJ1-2	CASSLNGLLFGYTF	TGTGCCAGCAGTTTGAACGGATTACTATTCGGCTACACCTTC
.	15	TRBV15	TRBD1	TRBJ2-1	CATSRLSDRGDEQFF	TGTGCCACCAGCAGACTTTCGGACAGGGGCGATGAGCAGTTCTTC
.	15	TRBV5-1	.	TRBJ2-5	CASSLNFYSGETQYF	TGCGCCAGCAGCTTGAATTTCTACAGTGGAGAGACCCAGTACTTC
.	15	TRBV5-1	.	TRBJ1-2	CASSLFAGSMVGYTF	TGCGCCAGCAGCTTGTTCGCAGGATCTATGGTCGGCTACACCTTC
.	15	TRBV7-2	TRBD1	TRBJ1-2	CASSLPWDRGYGYTF	TGTGCCAGCAGCTTGCCCTGGGACAGGGGATATGGCTACACCTTC
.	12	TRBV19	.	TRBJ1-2	CASSISQGGYTF	TGTGCCAGTAGTATAAGTCAGGGCGGCTACACCTTC
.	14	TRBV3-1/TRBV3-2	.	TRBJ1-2	CASSQDQGLYGYTF	TGTGCCAGCAGCCAAGACCAGGGTCTCTATGGCTACACCTTC
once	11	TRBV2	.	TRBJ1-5	CASRINQPQHF	TGTGCCAGCAGAATAAATCAGCCCCAGCATTTT
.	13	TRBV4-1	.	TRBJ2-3	CASSQDQADTQYF	TGCGCCAGCAGCCAAGATCAGGCGGATACGCAGTATTTT
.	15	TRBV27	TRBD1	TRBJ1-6	CASSLRTGNNSPLHF	TGTGCCAGCAGTTTACGGACAGGGAACAATTCACCCCTCCACTTT
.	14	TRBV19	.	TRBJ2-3	CASSIDSSTDTQYF	TGTGCCAGTAGTATTGACAGTAGCACAGATACGCAGTATTTT
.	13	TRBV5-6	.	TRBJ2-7	CASSLGPRVGQYF	TGTGCCAGCAGCTTGGGTCCCAGGGTGGGGCAGTACTTC
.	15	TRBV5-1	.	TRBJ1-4	CASSLAKGAIEKLFF	TGCGCCAGCAGCTTGGCCAAAGGGGCTATTGAAAAACTGTTTTTT
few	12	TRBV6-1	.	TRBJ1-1	CASSEVRGGKFF	TGTGCCAGCAGTGAGGTCAGGGGCGGAAAGTTCTTT
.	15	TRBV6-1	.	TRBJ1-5	CASSEGQVSNQPQHF	TGTGCCAGCAGTGAAGGACAGGTTAGCAATCAGCCCCAGCATTTT
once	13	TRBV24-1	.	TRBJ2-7	CATSDTVSYEQYF	TGTGCCACCAGTGATACAGTCTCCTACGAGCAGTACTTC
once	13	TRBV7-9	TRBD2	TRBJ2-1	CASSSRLASEQFF	TGTGCCAGCAGTTCAAGACTAGCCTCGGAGCAGTTCTTC
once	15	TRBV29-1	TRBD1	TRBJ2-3	CSVAPPQGGTDTQYF	TGCAGCGTTGCCCCCCCCCAGGGGGGCACAGATACGCAGTATTTT
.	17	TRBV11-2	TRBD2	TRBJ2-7	CASSLGVGDYPIYEQYF	TGTGCCAGCAGCTTAGGGGTCGGGGACTATCCAATCTACGAGCAGTACTTC
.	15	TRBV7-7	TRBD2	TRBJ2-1	CASSPLAGGDNEQFF	TGTGCTAGCAGCCCCCTAGCGGGGGGCGACAATGAGCAGTTCTTC
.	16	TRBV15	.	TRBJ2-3	CATSRITGSLTDTQYF	TGTGCCACCAGCAGAATCACAGGGAGTTTAACAGATACGCAGTATTTT